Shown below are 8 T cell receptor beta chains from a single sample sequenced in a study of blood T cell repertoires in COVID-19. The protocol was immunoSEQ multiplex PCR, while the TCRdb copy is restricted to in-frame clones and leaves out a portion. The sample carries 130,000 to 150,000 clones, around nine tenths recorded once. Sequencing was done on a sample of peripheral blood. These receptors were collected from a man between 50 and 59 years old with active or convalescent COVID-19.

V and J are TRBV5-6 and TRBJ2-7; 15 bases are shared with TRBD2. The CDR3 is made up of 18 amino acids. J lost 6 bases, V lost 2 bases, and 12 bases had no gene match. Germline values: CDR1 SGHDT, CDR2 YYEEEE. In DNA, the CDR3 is TGTGCCAGCAGCTTTCCCACCCGGACTAGCGGGAGGGCCGCCGAGCAGTACTTC. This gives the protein CASSFPTRTSGRAAEQYF.

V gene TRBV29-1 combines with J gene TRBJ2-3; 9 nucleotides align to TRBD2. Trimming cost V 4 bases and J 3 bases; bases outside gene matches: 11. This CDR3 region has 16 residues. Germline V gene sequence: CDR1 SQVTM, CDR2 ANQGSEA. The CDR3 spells CSVVKREVSRTDTQYF. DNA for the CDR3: TGCAGCGTTGTTAAGCGGGAGGTATCGAGGACAGATACGCAGTATTTT.

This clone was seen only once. The CDR3 sequence: CASSRTPRDRAEDGYTF. In nucleotides, the CDR3 is TGTGCCAGCAGCCGAACCCCACGGGACAGAGCCGAGGATGGCTACACCTTC. The V gene is TRBV6-6, the J gene TRBJ1-2, with TRBD1 matching over 7 bases. In germline, CDR1 is MNHNY, CDR2 SVGAGI (reference sequence). The CDR3 is 17 amino acids. J lost 6 bases, V lost 6 bases, and 19 bases had no gene match.

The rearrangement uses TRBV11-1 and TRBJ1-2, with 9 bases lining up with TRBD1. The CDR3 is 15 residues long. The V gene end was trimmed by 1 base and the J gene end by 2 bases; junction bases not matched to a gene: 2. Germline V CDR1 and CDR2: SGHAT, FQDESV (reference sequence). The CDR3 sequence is CASSLEGQGNYGYTF. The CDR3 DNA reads TGTGCCAGCAGCTTAGAAGGACAGGGGAACTATGGCTACACCTTC.

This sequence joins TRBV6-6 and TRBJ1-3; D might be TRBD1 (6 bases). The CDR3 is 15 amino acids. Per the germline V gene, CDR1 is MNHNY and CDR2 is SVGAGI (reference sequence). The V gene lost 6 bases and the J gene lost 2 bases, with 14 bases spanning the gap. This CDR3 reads CASSRQDITGNTIYF. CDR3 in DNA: TGTGCCAGCAGCAGACAGGATATTACTGGAAACACCATATATTTT.

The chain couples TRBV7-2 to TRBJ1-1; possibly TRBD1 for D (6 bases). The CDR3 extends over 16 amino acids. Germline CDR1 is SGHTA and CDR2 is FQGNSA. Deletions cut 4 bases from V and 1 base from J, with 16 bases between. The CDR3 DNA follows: TGTGCCAGCAGCTCCGGACAGCCTATGAGGAACACTGAAGCTTTCTTT. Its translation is CASSSGQPMRNTEAFF.

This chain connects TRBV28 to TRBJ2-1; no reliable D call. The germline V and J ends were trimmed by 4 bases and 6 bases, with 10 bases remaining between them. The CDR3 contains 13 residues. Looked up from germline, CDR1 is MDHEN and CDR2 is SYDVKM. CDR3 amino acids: CASSYQNLNEQFF. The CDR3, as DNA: TGTGCCAGCAGTTACCAGAACCTCAATGAGCAGTTCTTC.

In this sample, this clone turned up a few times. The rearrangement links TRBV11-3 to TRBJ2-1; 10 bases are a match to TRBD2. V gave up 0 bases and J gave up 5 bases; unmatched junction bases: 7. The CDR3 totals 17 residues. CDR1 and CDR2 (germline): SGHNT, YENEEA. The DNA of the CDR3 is TGTGCCAGCAGCTTAGAGGTAGCGGGAGGATACCACAATGAGCAGTTCTTC. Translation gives CASSLEVAGGYHNEQFF. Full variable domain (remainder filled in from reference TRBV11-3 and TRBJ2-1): EAGVVQSPRYKIIEKKQPVAFWCNPISGHNTLYWYLQNLGQGPELLIRYENEEAVDDSQLPKDRFSAERLKGVDSTLKIQPAELGDSAVYLCASSLEVAGGYHNEQFFGPGTRLTVL.